The TCR beta chain described here comes from a study of T cell changes during pregnancy in multiple sclerosis. Sequencing used immunoSEQ multiplex PCR; TCRdb keeps in-frame clones, though not all of them. The sample has about 83,000 clones; over 80% are singletons. The sample here was PBMCs, taken in the first trimester of pregnancy. The receptor's source is a female donor in good health, serving as a control in a pregnancy study. Some clones in this sample may be carry-over from other donors' samples.

CDR3 sequence (DNA): TGTGCCAGCAGCAAACGGGCGGACAGGGGGCAGGGCACTGAAGCTTTCTTT. It specifies CASSKRADRGQGTEAFF. This sequence joins TRBV21-1 and TRBJ1-1; TRBD1 reflects the table's D call only, with no check against the DNA. TRBV21-1 is a listed pseudogene. There are 17 residues in the CDR3.